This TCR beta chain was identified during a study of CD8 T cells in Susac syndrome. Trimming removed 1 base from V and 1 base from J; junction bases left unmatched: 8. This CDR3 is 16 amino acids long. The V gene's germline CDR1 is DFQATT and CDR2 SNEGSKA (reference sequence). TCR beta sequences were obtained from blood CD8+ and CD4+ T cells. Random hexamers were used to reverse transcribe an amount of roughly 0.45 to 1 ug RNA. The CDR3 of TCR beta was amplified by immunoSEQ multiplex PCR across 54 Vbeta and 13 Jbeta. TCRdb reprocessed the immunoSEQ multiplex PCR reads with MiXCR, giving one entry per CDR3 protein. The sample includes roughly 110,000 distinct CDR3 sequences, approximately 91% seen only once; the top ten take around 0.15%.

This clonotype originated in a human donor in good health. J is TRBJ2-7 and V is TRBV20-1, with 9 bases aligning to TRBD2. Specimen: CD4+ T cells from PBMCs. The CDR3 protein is CSARVERLAVSYEQYF. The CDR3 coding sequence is TGCAGTGCTAGAGTAGAAAGACTAGCGGTGTCCTACGAGCAGTACTTC.